A single sample gave rise to the 19 T cell receptor beta chains below, sequenced in a study of blood T cell repertoires in COVID-19. The method was immunoSEQ multiplex PCR; TCRdb's version includes in-frame clones alone and lacks a portion of them. The sample includes 250,000 to 300,000 clones, approximately 83% of them seen just once. What was sequenced was peripheral blood. These receptor sequences come from a woman aged 65 to 85 with acute or convalescent COVID-19.

The chain employs TRBV30 and TRBJ1-3; D gene ambiguous. There are 13 residues in the CDR3. Germline V gene sequence: CDR1 GTSNPN, CDR2 SVGIG (reference sequence). The V end lost 4 bases, the J end lost 0 bases, and 7 bases lay between the germline ends. CDR3 bases: TGTGCCTGGAAGCCAACCTCTGGAAACACCATATATTTT. Translating gives CAWKPTSGNTIYF.

Only one count was recorded for this clone. This sequence joins TRBV18 and TRBJ2-1; no clear D gene. Trimming took 1 base from V and 6 from J, leaving 10 bases between them. Germline V CDR1 and CDR2: KGHSH, LQKENI. CDR3 length: 14 amino acids. CDR3 protein: CASSPRAPGNEQFF. CDR3 nucleotides: TGTGCCAGCTCACCACGAGCCCCGGGCAATGAGCAGTTCTTC. Looking up the rest from reference TRBV18 and TRBJ2-1 gives the full variable domain: NAGVMQNPRHLVRRRGQEARLRCSPMKGHSHVYWYRQLPEEGLKFMVYLQKENIIDESGMPKERFSAEFPKEGPSILRIQQVVRGDSAAYFCASSPRAPGNEQFFGPGTRLTVL.

This chain joins TRBV30 and TRBJ1-2; 7 bases map to TRBD1. The CDR3 has 14 amino acids. Looked up from germline, CDR1 is GTSNPN and CDR2 is SVGIG (reference sequence). V lost 3 bases and J lost 4; bases outside the gene matches: 8. Here the CDR3 DNA reads TGTGCCTGGAGGGGGGACAGAACGTTCTATGGCTACACCTTC. Translated: CAWRGDRTFYGYTF.

This clone was detected a few times. Other DNA sequences in this specimen translate into the identical CDR3. The rearrangement joins TRBV6-5 to TRBJ1-2, with D unclear. V lost 5 bases, J lost 1 base, and 5 bases lay in between. Germline V lookup: CDR1 MNHEY, CDR2 SVGAGI. This CDR3 is built from 12 residues. CDR3 region: CASSRGNYGYTF. The CDR3 DNA follows: TGTGCCAGCAGTCGGGGTAACTATGGCTACACCTTC.

The genes are TRBV5-1 and TRBJ2-3, with 7 bases that match TRBD2. The V and J ends lost 0 bases and 0 bases, in that order; junction bases with no gene match: 4. CDR1 and CDR2 (germline): SGHRS, YFSETQ. The CDR3 contains 16 residues. CDR3 loop: CASSLGLASSTDTQYF. As DNA, the CDR3 is TGCGCCAGCAGCTTGGGACTAGCAAGTAGCACAGATACGCAGTATTTT. Variable domain in full (rest from reference TRBV5-1 and TRBJ2-3): KAGVTQTPRYLIKTRGQQVTLSCSPISGHRSVSWYQQTPGQGLQFLFEYFSETQRNKGNFPGRFSGRQFSNSRSEMNVSTLELGDSALYLCASSLGLASSTDTQYFGPGTRLTVL.

The chain couples TRBV29-1 to TRBJ2-2; a possible D gene is TRBD2 (5 bases). The germline V gene encodes CDR1 SQVTM and CDR2 ANQGSEA. The CDR3 runs to 13 residues. Trimming took off 3 bases at V and 5 bases at J, with 10 bases between the two ends. CDR3 in amino acids: CSVEQRTTGELFF. In DNA, the CDR3 is TGCAGCGTTGAGCAAAGGACTACCGGGGAGCTGTTTTTT.

This clone was found once. The chain couples TRBV7-9 to TRBJ2-7; possible D gene TRBD2, 7 bases. CDR1 and CDR2 (germline): SEHNR, FQNEAQ (reference sequence). The CDR3 has 13 amino acids. V was clipped by 7 bases and J by 6 bases, with 16 bases between them. Here the CDR3 DNA reads TGTGCCAGCATTGGGGGGGCCGTTGGCGAGCAGTACTTC. It yields the protein CASIGGAVGEQYF.

The rearrangement joins TRBV6-5 to TRBJ1-2; D uncertain. V lost 6 bases and J 0 bases, leaving 11 bases between the germline ends. Germline V gene lookup returns CDR1 MNHEY and CDR2 SVGAGI. CDR3 length: 14 residues. The CDR3: CASRAGLANYGYTF. The CDR3 nucleotides are TGTGCCAGCAGAGCGGGCCTAGCTAACTATGGCTACACCTTC.

The chain's CDR3 is CASSGAAGGYTF. CDR3 bases: TGTGCCAGCAGCGGAGCCGCGGGGGGCTACACCTTC. The chain has TRBV3-1 (or the pseudogene TRBV3-2) and TRBJ1-2; D is ambiguous. Germline CDR1 LGHDT, CDR2 YNNKEL (reference sequence). The CDR3 loop spans 12 amino acids. V was cut by 5 bases and J by 8 bases, with 12 bases left in between.

This clone was found once. V is TRBV27 and J is TRBJ1-5; a possible D gene is TRBD1 (6 bases). Trimming took 5 bases from V and 9 from J, leaving 11 bases between them. Germline assignment: CDR1 MNHEY and CDR2 SMNVEV (reference sequence). This CDR3 has 12 residues. The CDR3 sequence: CASSTLQGPQHF. The DNA of the CDR3 is TGTGCCAGCAGTACCCTACAGGGGCCCCAGCATTTT.

V usage is TRBV7-9 and J usage is TRBJ2-7; no definite D call. V lost 0 bases and J lost 1, with 7 bases in between. The CDR3 spans 14 residues. In germline, CDR1 is SEHNR, CDR2 FQNEAQ (reference sequence). This CDR3 is CASSLAPRSYEQYF. The CDR3, as DNA: TGTGCCAGCAGCTTAGCCCCCCGGTCCTACGAGCAGTACTTC.

This clone turned up a few times. This chain uses TRBV7-9 with TRBJ1-2, with a possible D match to TRBD1 (5 bases). The ends were cut back, 1 base at V and 5 bases at J, with 8 bases in the middle. Germline-derived CDR1 and CDR2 are SEHNR and FQNEAQ (reference sequence). This CDR3 comprises 13 residues. CDR3 DNA: TGTGCCAGCAGCTTAGGACAGACTTATGGCTACACCTTC. Encoded protein: CASSLGQTYGYTF.

The chain employs TRBV5-1 and TRBJ2-7; TRBD1 matches at 10 bases. This CDR3 has 15 residues. Germline assignment: CDR1 SGHRS and CDR2 YFSETQ. V lost 3 bases, J lost 5 bases, and 8 bases stayed unmatched. CDR3 residues: CASSSRDRGTHEQYF. The CDR3 DNA reads TGCGCCAGCAGCTCCCGGGACAGGGGAACCCACGAGCAGTACTTC.

V and J are TRBV19 and TRBJ1-2; D possibly corresponds to TRBD1 (6 bases). Germline CDR1 LNHDA, CDR2 SQIVND (reference sequence). There are 19 residues in the CDR3. Trimming pared 4 bases from V and 0 bases from J, leaving 24 bases between. In nucleotides, the CDR3 is TGTGCCAGTAGTAGCACGGACAGAAACCGATACAGAGCTAACTATGGCTACACCTTC. Protein: CASSSTDRNRYRANYGYTF.

This clone was seen once. The chain uses TRBV7-9 and TRBJ1-3; D is ambiguous. This CDR3 has 17 residues. V lost 5 bases to trimming and J lost 0 bases, with 17 bases between them. Germline values: CDR1 SEHNR, CDR2 FQNEAQ (reference sequence). The CDR3 loop is CASSPSGGLYSGNTIYF. The CDR3 DNA follows: TGTGCCAGCAGCCCCTCAGGCGGACTATACTCTGGAAACACCATATATTTT. Full variable domain (rest looked up from reference TRBV7-9 and TRBJ1-3): DTGVSQNPRHKITKRGQNVTFRCDPISEHNRLYWYRQTLGQGPEFLTYFQNEAQLEKSRLLSDRFSAERPKGSFSTLEIQRTEQGDSAMYLCASSPSGGLYSGNTIYFGEGSWLTVV.

The chain links TRBV28 to TRBJ2-3, with a tentative D call TRBD2 (7 bases). Trimming removed 2 bases from V and 3 bases from J, with 15 bases in between. Germline-derived CDR1 and CDR2 are MDHEN and SYDVKM. The CDR3 runs to 16 residues. CDR3 amino acids: CASSLPPSGQTDTQYF. The CDR3 DNA sequence: TGTGCCAGCAGTTTACCCCCTAGCGGACAGACAGATACGCAGTATTTT. The complete variable domain, with remaining parts taken from reference TRBV28 and TRBJ2-3, reads DVKVTQSSRYLVKRTGEKVFLECVQDMDHENMFWYRQDPGLGLRLIYFSYDVKMKEKGDIPEGYSVSREKKERFSLILESASTNQTSMYLCASSLPPSGQTDTQYFGPGTRLTVL.

The chain has TRBV6-5 and TRBJ1-4; 11 bases line up with TRBD1. This CDR3 has 15 residues. V gave up 5 bases and J gave up 10 bases; unmatched junction bases: 9. Germline-derived CDR1 and CDR2 are MNHEY and SVGAGI. The CDR3 reads CASSPRLGTGGKLFF. DNA for the CDR3: TGTGCCAGCAGTCCCCGTCTAGGGACAGGGGGAAAACTGTTTTTT.

V usage is TRBV6-1 and J usage is TRBJ1-2; D is unclear. Germline lookup yields CDR1 MNHNS and CDR2 SASEGT. V lost 3 bases and J lost 0, with 8 bases in between. The length of the CDR3 is 14 residues. CDR3: CASSELKTNYGYTF. The CDR3 coding sequence is TGTGCCAGCAGTGAGCTAAAGACTAACTATGGCTACACCTTC.

This clone was detected a few times. A much larger clone differs by one base, so this may be a read error. The CDR3 here is CASRNGQNTEAFF. Here the CDR3 DNA reads TGTGCCAGCAGAAACGGACAGAACACTGAAGCTTTCTTT. The rearrangement links TRBV6-5 to TRBJ1-1; possible D gene TRBD1, 5 bases. This CDR3 has 13 amino acids. Looked up from germline, CDR1 is MNHEY and CDR2 is SVGAGI. With 6 bases removed from V and 1 base from J, the gap between germline ends came to 9 bases.